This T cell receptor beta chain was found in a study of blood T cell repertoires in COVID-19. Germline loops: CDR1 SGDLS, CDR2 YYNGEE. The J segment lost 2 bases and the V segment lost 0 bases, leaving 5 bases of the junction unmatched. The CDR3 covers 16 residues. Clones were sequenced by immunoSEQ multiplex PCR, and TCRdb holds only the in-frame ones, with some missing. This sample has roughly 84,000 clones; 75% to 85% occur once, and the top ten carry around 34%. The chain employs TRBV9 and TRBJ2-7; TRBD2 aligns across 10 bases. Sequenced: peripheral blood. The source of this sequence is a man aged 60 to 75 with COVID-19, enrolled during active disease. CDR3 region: CASSVAASGRPYEQYF. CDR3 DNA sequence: TGTGCCAGCAGCGTAGCGGCTAGCGGGAGACCCTACGAGCAGTACTTC.